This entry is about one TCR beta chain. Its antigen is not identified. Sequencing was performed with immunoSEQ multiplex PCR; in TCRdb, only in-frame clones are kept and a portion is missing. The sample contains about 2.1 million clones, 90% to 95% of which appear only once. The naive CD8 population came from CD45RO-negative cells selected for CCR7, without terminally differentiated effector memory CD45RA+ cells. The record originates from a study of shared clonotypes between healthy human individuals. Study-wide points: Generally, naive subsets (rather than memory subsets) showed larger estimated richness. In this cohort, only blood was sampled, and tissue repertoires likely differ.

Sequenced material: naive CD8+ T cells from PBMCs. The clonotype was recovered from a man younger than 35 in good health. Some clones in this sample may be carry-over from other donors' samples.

The CDR3 sequence: CASSETSGPTGELFF. The CDR3 coding sequence is TGTGCCAGCAGTGAGACTAGCGGGCCCACCGGGGAGCTGTTTTTT. The chain joins TRBV6-4 to TRBJ2-2; 10 bases fit TRBD2. CDR1 is MRHNA and CDR2 is SNTAGT in the germline V gene. The V segment lost 3 bases and the J segment 4 bases; nucleotides outside the gene matches: 2. This CDR3 has 15 residues.